The source of this T cell receptor beta chain is a study of blood T cells in healthy people across ages. This clonotype was counted between two and nine times. Antigen unknown. It was with a sample-barcoded 5' primer and a J-beta primer mix that a second PCR of roughly 7 to 12 cycles was run. Each CDR3 protein is one row after TCRdb ran MiXCR on the 5' RACE reads. The top ten hold 15% of the sample, which has approximately 680,000 distinct CDR3 sequences, 32% seen once. Whole-study findings and limits: Age advanced and TCR beta diversity per million T cells fell, roughly linearly.

CDR1 and CDR2 from the germline V gene are MDHEN and SYDVKM. The CDR3 covers 12 residues. The V end was cut by 3 bases, the J end by 5 bases, with 7 bases between. The V and J genes are TRBV28 and TRBJ1-2, with D unclear. This clonotype was sampled from a woman of 80 years or more in good health. The specimen sequenced was blood. The CDR3 here is CASSFRPYGYTF. The CDR3 bases are TGTGCCAGCAGTTTTAGGCCTTATGGCTACACCTTC.